This T cell receptor (beta chain) was identified in a study of shared clonotypes between healthy human individuals. Study context: The donor pool was made up of a couple of women and a few men aged 18 to 49. Whole-study results and caveats: Depth of sequencing was expected to influence donor clonotype sharing.

Assay: immunoSEQ multiplex PCR; the TCRdb copy retains only in-frame clones and omits some. The profile shows roughly 500,000 clones, over 75% of them singletons. Nashville, Tennessee was home to all donors, each a Caucasian adult. With regard to this clone: Its antigen is undetermined.

The sequenced material came from PBMCs. The sequence was obtained from a woman in her forties in good health. Some clones in this sample may be carry-over from other donors' samples.

CDR3 sequence (DNA): TGTGCCAGCAGTGAATTCCTGGGTTTGGGCGAGCAGTACTTC. Its translation: CASSEFLGLGEQYF. The chain employs TRBV25-1 and TRBJ2-7; D is uncertain. The CDR3 covers 14 residues. Germline V lookup: CDR1 MGHDK, CDR2 SYGVNS. V lost 1 base and J 6 bases, leaving 13 bases between the germline ends.